The source of this T cell receptor beta chain is a study of T cell repertoires in cytomegalovirus infection. About the research overall: Public signatures in TCR beta pointed to CMV infection and matching HLA type.

A remark on this clonotype: Its antigen is as yet unknown.

Germline loops: CDR1 LGHDT, CDR2 YNNKEL (reference sequence). The V gene lost 4 bases and the J gene lost 0 bases, with 8 bases spanning the gap. The CDR3 has 14 amino acids. TCRdb redid the calling of the reads with MiXCR, one entry per CDR3 protein. In the table there are a few hundred thousand distinct CDR3 sequences, about 42% of which are singletons. Broader study findings: The cumulative frequency of public TCR beta families identified carriers of CMV plus the relevant HLA. The response measured ex vivo was dominated by TCR beta clonotypes (HLA-C-restricted and CMV-specific).

This clonotype was obtained from a human donor in good health (CMV status not recorded). Some clones in this sample may be carry-over from other donors' samples. The specimen comprised cultured PBMCs, sampled from culture after CMV antigen stimulation. This chain uses TRBV3-1 with TRBJ2-3; the D is unclear. The CDR3: CASSRSLSTDTQYF. The CDR3 bases are TGTGCCAGCAGCCGGTCCCTAAGCACAGATACGCAGTATTTT.